A selection of T cell receptor beta chains follows, all from one sample in a study of T cell changes during pregnancy in multiple sclerosis. The protocol was immunoSEQ multiplex PCR, while the TCRdb copy is restricted to in-frame clones and leaves out a portion. The table lists roughly 100,000 clones, roughly 89% of them singletons. This specimen consisted of peripheral blood, obtained after pregnancy. The receptors originated from a female donor in good health, enrolled as a control in a pregnancy study. CDR3s include the opening cysteine and the closing phenylalanine or tryptophan. A D gene is named only where the DNA matches it firmly. Clone size is shown for a subset of rows, as once, few, many or a class of expanded clone.

V gene: TRBV11-2; D gene: .; J gene: TRBJ1-1; clone size: .; CDR3 protein: CASSLGAMGRVNTEAFF; CDR3 DNA: TGTGCCAGCAGCTTAGGGGCCATGGGCAGGGTGAACACTGAAGCTTTCTTT
V gene: TRBV6-1; D gene: TRBD1; J gene: TRBJ1-4; clone size: .; CDR3 protein: CASSRGQGNEKLFF; CDR3 DNA: TGTGCCAGCAGTAGGGGACAGGGAAATGAAAAACTGTTTTTT
V gene: TRBV4-2; D gene: .; J gene: TRBJ2-7; clone size: .; CDR3 protein: CASSQPQGGYEQYF; CDR3 DNA: TGTGCCAGCAGCCAGCCCCAAGGGGGCTACGAGCAGTACTTC
V gene: TRBV5-6; D gene: TRBD1; J gene: TRBJ2-7; clone size: .; CDR3 protein: CASNPQTGGEQYF; CDR3 DNA: TGTGCCAGCAACCCTCAGACAGGGGGTGAGCAGTACTTC
V gene: TRBV9; D gene: TRBD1; J gene: TRBJ2-6; clone size: .; CDR3 protein: CASRFSIGTGSSGANVLTF; CDR3 DNA: TGTGCCAGCAGGTTCTCCATTGGGACAGGCAGCTCTGGGGCCAACGTCCTGACTTTC
V gene: TRBV6-5; D gene: TRBD2; J gene: TRBJ2-3; clone size: .; CDR3 protein: CASSYVAGGSTDTQYF; CDR3 DNA: TGTGCCAGCAGTTACGTGGCGGGGGGAAGCACAGATACGCAGTATTTT
V gene: TRBV12-5; D gene: TRBD1; J gene: TRBJ1-2; clone size: .; CDR3 protein: CASGLGTGAVGYTF; CDR3 DNA: TGTGCTAGTGGTTTGGGGACAGGGGCGGTCGGCTACACCTTC
V gene: TRBV7-9; D gene: TRBD1; J gene: TRBJ1-2; clone size: .; CDR3 protein: CASSWGQGQGYTF; CDR3 DNA: TGTGCCAGCAGCTGGGGACAGGGTCAGGGCTACACCTTC
V gene: TRBV19; D gene: TRBD2; J gene: TRBJ2-7; clone size: .; CDR3 protein: CARAPGLRSKQYF; CDR3 DNA: TGTGCCAGAGCCCCGGGACTACGATCGAAGCAGTACTTC
V gene: TRBV6-1; D gene: TRBD1; J gene: TRBJ1-5; clone size: .; CDR3 protein: CASSEWGQVTKSNQPQHF; CDR3 DNA: TGTGCCAGCAGTGAATGGGGACAGGTAACGAAGAGCAATCAGCCCCAGCATTTT
V gene: TRBV18; D gene: .; J gene: TRBJ2-7; clone size: .; CDR3 protein: CASSPRRSEFTYEQYF; CDR3 DNA: TGTGCCAGCTCACCCAGACGGAGTGAATTCACCTACGAGCAGTACTTC
V gene: TRBV7-9; D gene: .; J gene: TRBJ1-1; clone size: .; CDR3 protein: CASSRTPGENTEAFF; CDR3 DNA: TGTGCCAGCAGCCGAACCCCCGGGGAGAACACTGAAGCTTTCTTT
V gene: TRBV2; D gene: TRBD1; J gene: TRBJ2-7; clone size: once; CDR3 protein: CASIFDRASYEQYF; CDR3 DNA: TGTGCCAGCATCTTTGACAGGGCTTCCTACGAGCAGTACTTC
V gene: TRBV28; D gene: .; J gene: TRBJ1-1; clone size: .; CDR3 protein: CASSLTRRAFF; CDR3 DNA: TGTGCCAGCAGTTTAACCAGGAGGGCTTTCTTT
V gene: TRBV4-2; D gene: .; J gene: TRBJ1-1; clone size: .; CDR3 protein: CASSPEVGRYSEAFF; CDR3 DNA: TGTGCCAGCAGCCCAGAGGTGGGGCGATACTCTGAAGCTTTCTTT
V gene: TRBV28; D gene: TRBD1; J gene: TRBJ2-7; clone size: .; CDR3 protein: CASSLWTGGRSYEQYF; CDR3 DNA: TGTGCCAGCAGTTTATGGACAGGGGGGCGCTCCTACGAGCAGTACTTC
V gene: TRBV27; D gene: .; J gene: TRBJ1-5; clone size: .; CDR3 protein: CASSSEQRRGQPQHF; CDR3 DNA: TGTGCCAGCAGTTCCGAACAGAGGAGAGGGCAGCCCCAGCATTTT
V gene: TRBV11-2; D gene: TRBD1; J gene: TRBJ2-2; clone size: once; CDR3 protein: CASSSQGAKAGELFF; CDR3 DNA: TGTGCCAGCAGCTCACAGGGGGCAAAGGCCGGGGAGCTGTTTTTT
V gene: TRBV5-6; D gene: .; J gene: TRBJ2-5; clone size: .; CDR3 protein: CASSFAGLRGTQYF; CDR3 DNA: TGTGCCAGCAGCTTTGCTGGCCTCCGGGGGACCCAGTACTTC
V gene: TRBV27; D gene: .; J gene: TRBJ1-1; clone size: .; CDR3 protein: CASSLMATNTEAFF; CDR3 DNA: TGTGCCAGCAGTTTAATGGCAACGAACACTGAAGCTTTCTTT
V gene: TRBV18; D gene: .; J gene: TRBJ1-4; clone size: .; CDR3 protein: CASSPDGTTNEKLFF; CDR3 DNA: TGTGCCAGCTCACCCGACGGGACAACTAATGAAAAACTGTTTTTT
V gene: TRBV30; D gene: TRBD1; J gene: TRBJ1-2; clone size: .; CDR3 protein: CAWSMDRANYGYTF; CDR3 DNA: TGTGCCTGGAGTATGGACAGGGCCAACTATGGCTACACCTTC